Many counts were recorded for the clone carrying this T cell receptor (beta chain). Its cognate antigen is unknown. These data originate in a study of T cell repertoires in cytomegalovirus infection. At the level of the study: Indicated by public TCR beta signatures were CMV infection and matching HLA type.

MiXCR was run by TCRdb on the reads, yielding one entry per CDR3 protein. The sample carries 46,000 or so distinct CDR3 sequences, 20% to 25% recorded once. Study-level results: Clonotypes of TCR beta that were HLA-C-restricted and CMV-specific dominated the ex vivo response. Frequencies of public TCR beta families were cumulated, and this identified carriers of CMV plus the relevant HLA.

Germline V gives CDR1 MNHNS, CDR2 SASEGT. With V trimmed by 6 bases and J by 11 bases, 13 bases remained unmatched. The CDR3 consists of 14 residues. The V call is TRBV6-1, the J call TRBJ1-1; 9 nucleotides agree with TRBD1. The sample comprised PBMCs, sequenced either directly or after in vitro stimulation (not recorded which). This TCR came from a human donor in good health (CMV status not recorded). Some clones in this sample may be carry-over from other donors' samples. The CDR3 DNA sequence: TGTGCCAGCAGCGACACCGGGACAGGGTTTGCGGCTTTCTTT. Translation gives CASSDTGTGFAAFF.